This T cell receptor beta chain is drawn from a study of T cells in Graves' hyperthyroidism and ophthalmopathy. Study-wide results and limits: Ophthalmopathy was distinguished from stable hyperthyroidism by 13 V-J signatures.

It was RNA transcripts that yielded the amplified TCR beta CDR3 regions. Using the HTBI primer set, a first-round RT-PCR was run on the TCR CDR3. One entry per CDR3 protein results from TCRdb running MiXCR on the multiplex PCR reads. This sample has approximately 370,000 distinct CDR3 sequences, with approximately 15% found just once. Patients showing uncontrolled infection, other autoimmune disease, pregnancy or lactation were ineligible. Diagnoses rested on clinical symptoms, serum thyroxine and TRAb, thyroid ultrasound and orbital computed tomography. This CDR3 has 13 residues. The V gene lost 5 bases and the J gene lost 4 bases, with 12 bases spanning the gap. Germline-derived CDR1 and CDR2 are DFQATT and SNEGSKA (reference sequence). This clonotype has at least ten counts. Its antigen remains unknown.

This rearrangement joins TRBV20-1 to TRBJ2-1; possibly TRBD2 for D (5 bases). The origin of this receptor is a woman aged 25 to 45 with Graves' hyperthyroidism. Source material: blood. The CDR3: CSARGIRYNEQFF. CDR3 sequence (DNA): TGCAGTGCTCGAGGGATTAGGTACAATGAGCAGTTCTTC.